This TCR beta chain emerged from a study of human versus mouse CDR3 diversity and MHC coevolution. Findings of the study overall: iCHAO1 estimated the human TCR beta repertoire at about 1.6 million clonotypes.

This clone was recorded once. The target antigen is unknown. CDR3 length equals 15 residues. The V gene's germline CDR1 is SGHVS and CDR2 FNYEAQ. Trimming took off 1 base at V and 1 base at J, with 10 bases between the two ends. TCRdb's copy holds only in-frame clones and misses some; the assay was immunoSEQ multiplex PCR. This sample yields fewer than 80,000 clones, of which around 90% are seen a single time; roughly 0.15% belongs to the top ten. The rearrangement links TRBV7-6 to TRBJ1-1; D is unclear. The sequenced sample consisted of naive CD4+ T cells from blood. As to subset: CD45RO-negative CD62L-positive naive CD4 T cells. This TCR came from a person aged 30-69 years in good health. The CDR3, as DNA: TGTGCCAGCAGCTTAGTTGTGAGTCCGAACACTGAAGCTTTCTTT. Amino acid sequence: CASSLVVSPNTEAFF. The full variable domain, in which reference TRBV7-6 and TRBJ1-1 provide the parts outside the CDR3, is GAGVSQSPRYKVTKRGQDVALRCDPISGHVSLYWYRQALGQGPEFLTYFNYEAQQDKSGLPNDRFSAERPEGSISTLTIQRTEQRDSAMYRCASSLVVSPNTEAFFGQGTRLTVV.